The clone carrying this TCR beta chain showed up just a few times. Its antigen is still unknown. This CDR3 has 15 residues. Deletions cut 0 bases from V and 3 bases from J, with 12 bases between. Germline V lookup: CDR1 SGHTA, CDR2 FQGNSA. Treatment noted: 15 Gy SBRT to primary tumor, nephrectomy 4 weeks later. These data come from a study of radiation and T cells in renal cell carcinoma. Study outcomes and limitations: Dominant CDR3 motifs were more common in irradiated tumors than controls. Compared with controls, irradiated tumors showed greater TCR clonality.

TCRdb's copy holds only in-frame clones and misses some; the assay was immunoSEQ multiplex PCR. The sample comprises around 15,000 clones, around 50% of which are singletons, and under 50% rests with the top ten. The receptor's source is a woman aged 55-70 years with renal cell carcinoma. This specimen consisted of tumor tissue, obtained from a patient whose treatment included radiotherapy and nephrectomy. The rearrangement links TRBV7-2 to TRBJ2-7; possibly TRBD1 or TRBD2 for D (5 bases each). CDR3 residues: CASSLAGQGVYEQYF. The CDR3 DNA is TGTGCCAGCAGCTTAGCGGGGCAGGGAGTCTACGAGCAGTACTTC. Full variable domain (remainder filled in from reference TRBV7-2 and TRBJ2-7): GAGVSQSPSNKVTEKGKDVELRCDPISGHTALYWYRQSLGQGLEFLIYFQGNSAPDKSGLPSDRFSAERTGGSVSTLTIQRTQQEDSAVYLCASSLAGQGVYEQYFGPGTRLTVT.